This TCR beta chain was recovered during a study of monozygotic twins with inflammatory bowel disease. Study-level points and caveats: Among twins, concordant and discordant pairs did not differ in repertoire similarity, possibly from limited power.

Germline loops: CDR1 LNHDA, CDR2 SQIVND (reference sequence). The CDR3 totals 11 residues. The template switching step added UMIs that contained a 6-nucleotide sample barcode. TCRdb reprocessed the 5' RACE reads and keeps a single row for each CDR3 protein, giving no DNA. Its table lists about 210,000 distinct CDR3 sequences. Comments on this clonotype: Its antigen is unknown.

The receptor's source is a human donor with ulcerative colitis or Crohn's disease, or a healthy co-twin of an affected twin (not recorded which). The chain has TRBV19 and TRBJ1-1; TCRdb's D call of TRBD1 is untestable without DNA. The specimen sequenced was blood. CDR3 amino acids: CASGDRLEAFF.